A selection of T cell receptor beta chains follows, all from one sample in a study of T cells in localized non-small cell lung cancer. Sequenced by immunoSEQ multiplex PCR; TCRdb stores in-frame clones only, minus some. The table lists approximately 31,000 clones, around 87% of them singletons. Material: peripheral blood mononuclear cells, obtained before any cancer treatment. These receptor sequences come from a man aged 35 to 69 with stage III lung adenocarcinoma. The CDR3 runs from the conserved cysteine through the conserved F or W. D genes are given only for firm matches. The size field is filled for only some rows; it gives once, few, many or a size class.

j_gene: TRBJ2-3
v_gene: TRBV4-2
abundance: -
d_gene: TRBD2
CDR3nt: TGTGCCAGCCAGACTAGCGGGGGGGCGTATACGCAGTATTTT
CDR3aa: CASQTSGGAYTQYF

j_gene: TRBJ2-3
v_gene: TRBV28
abundance: -
d_gene: TRBD1
CDR3nt: TGTGCCAGCAGCGAAGTGGACAGGGGGGGGTATTTT
CDR3aa: CASSEVDRGGYF

j_gene: TRBJ1-2
v_gene: TRBV6-5
abundance: -
d_gene: -
CDR3nt: TGTGCCAGCAGTTACTCGGGGAGGACCTATGGCTACACCTTC
CDR3aa: CASSYSGRTYGYTF

j_gene: TRBJ1-6
v_gene: TRBV7-3
abundance: -
d_gene: -
CDR3nt: TGTGCCAGCAGCTCCTCTCCCGGGAAGGCACCCCTCCACTTT
CDR3aa: CASSSSPGKAPLHF

j_gene: TRBJ1-5
v_gene: TRBV6-5
abundance: -
d_gene: TRBD1
CDR3nt: TGTGCCAGCAGTCCACAGACAGGGGGCGGTCAGCCCCAGCATTTT
CDR3aa: CASSPQTGGGQPQHF

j_gene: TRBJ1-3
v_gene: TRBV10-1
abundance: -
d_gene: -
CDR3nt: TGCGCCAGCAGTGAGTCTAGGAAGCGCGGACTCTCTGGAAACACCATATATTTT
CDR3aa: CASSESRKRGLSGNTIYF

j_gene: TRBJ1-6
v_gene: TRBV7-3
abundance: -
d_gene: TRBD1
CDR3nt: TGTGCCAGCAGCTCACAACACCGGGACAGGGTCAATTCACCCCTCCACTTT
CDR3aa: CASSSQHRDRVNSPLHF

j_gene: TRBJ1-1
v_gene: TRBV11-2
abundance: -
d_gene: -
CDR3nt: TGTGCCAGCAGCCCTTTAGGGGAGGGGTACACTGAAGCTTTCTTT
CDR3aa: CASSPLGEGYTEAFF

j_gene: TRBJ2-1
v_gene: TRBV7-3
abundance: -
d_gene: TRBD1
CDR3nt: TGTGCCAGCAGCTTAAGCCTCCTCGGGACAGAATACAATGAGCAGTTCTTC
CDR3aa: CASSLSLLGTEYNEQFF

j_gene: TRBJ2-2
v_gene: TRBV11-2
abundance: once
d_gene: -
CDR3nt: TGTGCCAGCAGCCTCACCCAGGGCATCGGGGAGCTGTTTTTT
CDR3aa: CASSLTQGIGELFF

j_gene: TRBJ2-1
v_gene: TRBV28
abundance: -
d_gene: -
CDR3nt: TGTGCCAGCACCAAAGATGGCTCGGGGAGGAATGAGCAGTTCTTC
CDR3aa: CASTKDGSGRNEQFF

j_gene: TRBJ2-5
v_gene: TRBV7-2
abundance: -
d_gene: -
CDR3nt: TGTGCCAGCAGCCCCTCCGGGGAGACCCAGTACTTC
CDR3aa: CASSPSGETQYF

j_gene: TRBJ1-2
v_gene: TRBV4-3
abundance: few
d_gene: -
CDR3nt: TGCGCCAGCAGCCAAGAGGTGGTTAACTATGGCTACACCTTC
CDR3aa: CASSQEVVNYGYTF

j_gene: TRBJ1-2
v_gene: TRBV7-9
abundance: -
d_gene: TRBD1
CDR3nt: TGTGCCAGCAGCCCCCGGGACAGGGTCTATGGCTACACCTTC
CDR3aa: CASSPRDRVYGYTF

j_gene: TRBJ1-4
v_gene: TRBV21-1
abundance: -
d_gene: -
CDR3nt: TGTGCCAGCAGCAAAGCGCTTAAAGGACCGGGGCAGTTTTTT
CDR3aa: CASSKALKGPGQFF

j_gene: TRBJ1-2
v_gene: TRBV2
abundance: few
d_gene: TRBD1
CDR3nt: TGTGCCAGCAGTGCCCGACAGGGCTCCTATGGCTACACCTTC
CDR3aa: CASSARQGSYGYTF

j_gene: TRBJ2-4
v_gene: TRBV11-2
abundance: -
d_gene: TRBD1
CDR3nt: TGTGCCAGCAGCTTAGTGCTTGTGACAGGGCTAGACATTCAGTACTTC
CDR3aa: CASSLVLVTGLDIQYF

j_gene: TRBJ1-3
v_gene: TRBV5-1
abundance: -
d_gene: TRBD1
CDR3nt: TGCGCCAGAAGCTCAAGACAGGGAAACTCCGCTTGGGGAAACACCATATATTTT
CDR3aa: CARSSRQGNSAWGNTIYF

j_gene: TRBJ1-6
v_gene: TRBV5-1
abundance: -
d_gene: TRBD1
CDR3nt: TGCGCCAGCAGCGACTCGACAGGGTCTGGTTCACCCCTCCACTTT
CDR3aa: CASSDSTGSGSPLHF

j_gene: TRBJ2-6
v_gene: TRBV9
abundance: few
d_gene: TRBD1
CDR3nt: TGTGCCAGCAGCGTAGTTGACAGGGGATACTCTGGGGCCAACGTCCTGACTTTC
CDR3aa: CASSVVDRGYSGANVLTF

j_gene: TRBJ1-2
v_gene: TRBV6-5
abundance: -
d_gene: -
CDR3nt: TGTGCCATCCCTTTCCCGAGGGGTAATGGCTACACCTTC
CDR3aa: CAIPFPRGNGYTF

j_gene: TRBJ1-6
v_gene: TRBV7-9
abundance: -
d_gene: -
CDR3nt: TGTGCCAGCAGCCGGACCGGGTATAATTCACCCCTCCACTTT
CDR3aa: CASSRTGYNSPLHF

j_gene: TRBJ2-2
v_gene: TRBV7-9
abundance: -
d_gene: -
CDR3nt: TGTGCCAGCAGCTTAGAAGGAAAGACCGGGGAGCTGTTTTTT
CDR3aa: CASSLEGKTGELFF

j_gene: TRBJ2-3
v_gene: TRBV7-8
abundance: -
d_gene: TRBD2
CDR3nt: TGTGCCAGCAGCTTGCGGACTAGCGGGGGGGTTAGCACAGATACGCAGTATTTT
CDR3aa: CASSLRTSGGVSTDTQYF

j_gene: TRBJ1-5
v_gene: TRBV19
abundance: once
d_gene: TRBD1
CDR3nt: TGTGCCAGTAGCGTAGACAGGGGTCGCAATCAGCCCCAGCATTTT
CDR3aa: CASSVDRGRNQPQHF

j_gene: TRBJ1-2
v_gene: TRBV28
abundance: -
d_gene: TRBD1
CDR3nt: TGTGCCAGCAGTTTTGACAGGGCCGAGAGATATGGCTACACCTTC
CDR3aa: CASSFDRAERYGYTF

j_gene: TRBJ2-7
v_gene: TRBV28
abundance: -
d_gene: -
CDR3nt: TGTGCCAGCAGTTTTTCCCGGGCCAACGAGCAGTACTTC
CDR3aa: CASSFSRANEQYF

j_gene: TRBJ2-2
v_gene: TRBV7-2
abundance: -
d_gene: -
CDR3nt: TGTGCCAGCAGCTTAAAGGCGGGGATCAACACCGGGGAGCTGTTTTTT
CDR3aa: CASSLKAGINTGELFF

j_gene: TRBJ2-3
v_gene: TRBV5-4
abundance: -
d_gene: -
CDR3nt: TGTGCCAGCAGCCCTGCCACGGGGGCACCCACAGATACGCAGTATTTT
CDR3aa: CASSPATGAPTDTQYF

j_gene: TRBJ2-7
v_gene: TRBV18
abundance: -
d_gene: TRBD2
CDR3nt: TGTGCCAGCTCACCACGAGTCGTTCTAGCGGGGGCGAACGAGCAGTACTTC
CDR3aa: CASSPRVVLAGANEQYF

j_gene: TRBJ2-5
v_gene: TRBV5-1
abundance: -
d_gene: -
CDR3nt: TGCGCCAGCAGCCCCCAGGTGGGCGGGAAGGGGACCCAGTACTTC
CDR3aa: CASSPQVGGKGTQYF

j_gene: TRBJ1-1
v_gene: TRBV7-2
abundance: -
d_gene: -
CDR3nt: TGTGCCAGCAGCTTAGGGTTAGAGAGGGTTTGGGCTGAAGCTTTCTTT
CDR3aa: CASSLGLERVWAEAFF

j_gene: TRBJ1-3
v_gene: TRBV5-1
abundance: -
d_gene: -
CDR3nt: TGCGCCAGCAGCTTGGGCCATGGGGGATTGAACACCATATATTTT
CDR3aa: CASSLGHGGLNTIYF

j_gene: TRBJ2-7
v_gene: TRBV4-2
abundance: -
d_gene: -
CDR3nt: TGTGCCAGCAGGAGAGAGGAGGAGATTTCCTACGAGCAGTACTTC
CDR3aa: CASRREEEISYEQYF

j_gene: TRBJ1-1
v_gene: TRBV7-2
abundance: -
d_gene: -
CDR3nt: TGTGCCAGCAGCCCATTGACCGTGAACACTGAAGCTTTCTTT
CDR3aa: CASSPLTVNTEAFF

j_gene: TRBJ2-6
v_gene: TRBV11-2
abundance: -
d_gene: -
CDR3nt: TGTGCCAGCAGCCGGAAGCCCCAGCTCTCTGGGGCCAACGTCCTGACTTTC
CDR3aa: CASSRKPQLSGANVLTF

j_gene: TRBJ2-3
v_gene: TRBV4-2
abundance: -
d_gene: TRBD2
CDR3nt: TGTGCCAGCAGCCAAGATAAGGGCGGGGGGAGCACAGATACGCAGTATTTT
CDR3aa: CASSQDKGGGSTDTQYF

j_gene: TRBJ2-1
v_gene: TRBV4-2
abundance: -
d_gene: TRBD2
CDR3nt: TGTGCCAGCAGCCAATCTACTAGCGGGGGATTAACCTACAATGAGCAGTTCTTC
CDR3aa: CASSQSTSGGLTYNEQFF

j_gene: TRBJ2-5
v_gene: TRBV27
abundance: -
d_gene: TRBD2
CDR3nt: TGTGCCAGCAGTTTGGATGGGGGGGATGTGGAGACCCAGTACTTC
CDR3aa: CASSLDGGDVETQYF

j_gene: TRBJ1-2
v_gene: TRBV14
abundance: -
d_gene: -
CDR3nt: TGTGCCAGCAGCCCAATCGGGACCTCTAACTATGGCTACACCTTC
CDR3aa: CASSPIGTSNYGYTF

j_gene: TRBJ1-2
v_gene: TRBV6-5
abundance: -
d_gene: -
CDR3nt: TGTGCCAGCCAAAAGGGGGATAGCTACACCTTC
CDR3aa: CASQKGDSYTF

j_gene: TRBJ2-7
v_gene: TRBV4-2
abundance: -
d_gene: TRBD2
CDR3nt: TGTGCCAGCAGCCAATTCCCGGGGGGCTCCTACGAGCAGTACTTC
CDR3aa: CASSQFPGGSYEQYF

j_gene: TRBJ2-5
v_gene: TRBV2
abundance: -
d_gene: -
CDR3nt: TGTGCCAGCATCTTAGCGGTCGGGGGGACCCAGTACTTC
CDR3aa: CASILAVGGTQYF

j_gene: TRBJ2-5
v_gene: TRBV11-3
abundance: -
d_gene: TRBD1
CDR3nt: TGTGCCAGCAGCTTGCCCGGGACAGGGAGGCGGGAGACCCAGTACTTC
CDR3aa: CASSLPGTGRRETQYF

j_gene: TRBJ2-3
v_gene: TRBV5-1
abundance: -
d_gene: TRBD2
CDR3nt: TGCGCCAGCAGGCGGGACTACCGCACAGATACGCAGTATTTT
CDR3aa: CASRRDYRTDTQYF

j_gene: TRBJ2-1
v_gene: TRBV11-3
abundance: -
d_gene: -
CDR3nt: TGTGCCAGCAGCTTGGACACTTACAATGAGCAGTTCTTC
CDR3aa: CASSLDTYNEQFF

j_gene: TRBJ2-1
v_gene: TRBV7-2
abundance: -
d_gene: TRBD1
CDR3nt: TGTGCCAGCAGCTTGACGGGACAGGGGAAAAACTTCGGGCAGTTCTTC
CDR3aa: CASSLTGQGKNFGQFF

j_gene: TRBJ2-3
v_gene: TRBV19
abundance: -
d_gene: -
CDR3nt: TGTGCCAGCGGACAGCGCACAGATACGCAGTATTTT
CDR3aa: CASGQRTDTQYF

j_gene: TRBJ2-1
v_gene: TRBV5-1
abundance: -
d_gene: -
CDR3nt: TGCGCCAGCAGCCCGGGATGGACGGGGGGCCATAGTGAGCAGTTCTTC
CDR3aa: CASSPGWTGGHSEQFF

j_gene: TRBJ1-1
v_gene: TRBV18
abundance: -
d_gene: TRBD1
CDR3nt: TGTGCCAGCTCACTAGACAGGGACTTTAACACTGAAGCTTTCTTT
CDR3aa: CASSLDRDFNTEAFF

j_gene: TRBJ2-7
v_gene: TRBV19
abundance: -
d_gene: -
CDR3nt: TGTGCCAGTAAAGAGGGGCCCAGGGAGACCTACGAGCAGTACTTC
CDR3aa: CASKEGPRETYEQYF

j_gene: TRBJ2-7
v_gene: TRBV2
abundance: -
d_gene: -
CDR3nt: TGTGCCAGCAGTGAATATTACGAGCAGTACTTC
CDR3aa: CASSEYYEQYF

j_gene: TRBJ2-5
v_gene: TRBV6-6
abundance: -
d_gene: -
CDR3nt: TGTGCCAGCAGTGTTTCAAGGTACCAAGAGACCCAGTACTTC
CDR3aa: CASSVSRYQETQYF

j_gene: TRBJ1-2
v_gene: TRBV6-5
abundance: -
d_gene: -
CDR3nt: TGTGCCAGCAGTAAGGAGGGCTATGGCTACACCTTC
CDR3aa: CASSKEGYGYTF

j_gene: TRBJ2-3
v_gene: TRBV14
abundance: -
d_gene: -
CDR3nt: TGTGCCAGCAGCCTATCAGGGTTCAGCACAGATACGCAGTATTTT
CDR3aa: CASSLSGFSTDTQYF